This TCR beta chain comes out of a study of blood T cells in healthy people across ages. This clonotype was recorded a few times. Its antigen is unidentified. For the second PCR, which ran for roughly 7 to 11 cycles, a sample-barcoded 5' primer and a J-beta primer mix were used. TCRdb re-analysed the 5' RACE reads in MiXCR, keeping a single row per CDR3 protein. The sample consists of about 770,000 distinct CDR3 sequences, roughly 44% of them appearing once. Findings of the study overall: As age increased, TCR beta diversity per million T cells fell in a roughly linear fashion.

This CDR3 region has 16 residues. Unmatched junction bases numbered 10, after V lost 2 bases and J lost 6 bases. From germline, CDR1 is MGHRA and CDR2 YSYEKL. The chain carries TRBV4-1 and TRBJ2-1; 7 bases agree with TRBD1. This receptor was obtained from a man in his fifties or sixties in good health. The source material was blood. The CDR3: CASSQFARQGSNEQFF. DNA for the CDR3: TGCGCCAGCAGCCAATTTGCCCGACAGGGAAGCAATGAGCAGTTCTTC.